One T cell receptor (beta chain) is described in this entry. The record originates from a study of blood T cell repertoires in COVID-19. Unmatched junction bases numbered 7, after V lost 4 bases and J lost 5 bases. The CDR3 loop spans 14 amino acids. CDR1 and CDR2 (germline): LNHNV, YYDKDF (reference sequence). Using immunoSEQ multiplex PCR, the repertoire was profiled, and TCRdb retains in-frame clones only, with some absent. The data contain about 98,000 clones, around 87% of them singletons. The sample taken for sequencing was peripheral blood. The origin of this receptor is a woman in her forties or fifties with COVID-19, enrolled during active disease. The chain carries TRBV15 and TRBJ1-2, with TRBD1 identical over 7 bases. The DNA for the CDR3 is TGTGCCACCAGCACTCGTGACAGGGTGTATGGCTACACCTTC. Protein: CATSTRDRVYGYTF.